This T cell receptor (beta chain) originates from a study of cytomegalovirus exposure and HLA in healthy donors. Study-wide background: As an earlier analysis found, about 190 million T cells yielded 100 million to 130 million unique TCR beta sequences. General study findings and limits: Presence/absence analyses rested on an assumption that sequencing depth was roughly uniform across donors. TCR association rates varied by HLA locus in a later analysis, with DRB1 highest and HLA-C lowest.

With respect to this clone: The target antigen is unknown.

The CDR3 totals 14 residues. Unmatched junction bases numbered 6, after V lost 4 bases and J lost 3 bases. CDR1 and CDR2 (germline): GTSNPN, SVGIG (reference sequence). It was with 60 Vbeta and 13 Jbeta primers that the PCR ran. Assay: immunoSEQ multiplex PCR; the TCRdb copy retains only in-frame clones and omits some. The data contain about 87,000 clones, approximately 74% of them singletons. The chain combines TRBV30 with TRBJ2-1; 7 bases map to TRBD1. The receptor's source is a man between 25 and 39 years old in good health and CMV-seropositive. Sequences were obtained from PBMCs. The CDR3 here is CAWTAGQVYNEQFF. Here the CDR3 DNA reads TGTGCCTGGACTGCCGGACAGGTCTACAATGAGCAGTTCTTC.